This is a list of T cell receptor beta chains from one sample in a study of CD8 T cells in ankylosing spondylitis. TCRdb reprocessed the 5' RACE reads with MiXCR, giving one entry per CDR3 protein. The table records 150,000 to 200,000 distinct CDR3 sequences, around a third of them present only once. Sequenced: synovial fluid, either unsorted or a sorted T cell fraction (not recorded which). The receptors originated from a male donor with ankylosing spondylitis. The CDR3 runs from the conserved cysteine through the conserved F or W. D genes are given only for firm matches. Expanded clones get a size class; other rows say once, few or many, or leave the size out.

V gene	J gene	CDR3 length	D gene	clone size	CDR3 protein	CDR3 DNA
TRBV5-1	TRBJ1-5	13	NA	NA	CASSMGPNQPQHF	TGCGCCAGCAGCATGGGACCTAATCAGCCCCAGCATTTT
TRBV11-2	TRBJ2-5	13	NA	NA	CASSFPGLETQYF	TGTGCCAGCAGCTTTCCGGGATTAGAGACCCAGTACTTC
TRBV4-2	TRBJ2-3	17	TRBD2	NA	CASSRVAGVSSTDTQYF	TGTGCCAGCAGCCGAGTAGCGGGAGTCTCTAGCACAGATACGCAGTATTTT
TRBV4-1	TRBJ2-1	16	TRBD2	NA	CASSQPGLAGHNEQFF	TGCGCCAGCAGCCAACCGGGACTAGCGGGGCACAATGAGCAGTTCTTC
TRBV20-1	TRBJ1-5	14	TRBD1	few	CSARGTGDGQPQHF	TGCAGTGCTAGAGGGACAGGGGATGGCCAGCCCCAGCATTTT
TRBV10-3	TRBJ2-1	16	NA	NA	CAISSQGGVGYNEQFF	TGTGCCATCAGCTCCCAAGGAGGGGTTGGGTACAATGAGCAGTTCTTC
TRBV15	TRBJ1-5	10	NA	NA	CATSNQPQHF	TGTGCCACCAGCAATCAGCCCCAGCATTTT
TRBV20-1	TRBJ1-2	12	NA	NA	CSAEGNSYGYTF	TGCAGTGCTGAGGGAAATTCCTATGGCTACACCTTC
TRBV7-9	TRBJ1-5	15	NA	NA	CASSLEGPRNQPQHF	TGTGCCAGCAGCTTAGAAGGGCCTCGCAATCAGCCCCAGCATTTT
TRBV24-1	TRBJ2-5	15	TRBD1	NA	CATSDAQGAAETQYF	TGTGCCACCAGTGATGCTCAGGGGGCGGCGGAGACCCAGTACTTC
TRBV20-1	TRBJ2-1	17	TRBD2	NA	CSAQPPLGSGSGNEQFF	TGCAGTGCCCAGCCACCCTTGGGGAGCGGGAGTGGTAATGAGCAGTTCTTC
TRBV7-3	TRBJ2-2	16	TRBD1	NA	CASSLGGTGNTGELFF	TGTGCCAGCAGCTTAGGCGGGACAGGGAACACCGGGGAGCTGTTTTTT
TRBV5-6	TRBJ2-5	16	NA	few	CASSLAPRRGAETQYF	TGTGCCAGCAGCTTGGCCCCCCGCAGGGGGGCGGAGACCCAGTACTTC
TRBV4-1	TRBJ1-4	17	NA	NA	CASSLEGSGPPNEKLFF	TGCGCCAGCAGCCTAGAGGGTTCGGGTCCCCCTAATGAAAAACTGTTTTTT
TRBV29-1	TRBJ2-1	13	NA	many	CSLSGIWGNEQFF	TGCAGCCTCTCGGGCATTTGGGGCAATGAGCAGTTCTTC
TRBV10-3	TRBJ2-7	15	NA	few	CAISQIRGSSYEQYF	TGTGCCATCAGTCAGATACGAGGGAGCTCCTACGAGCAGTACTTC
TRBV3-1	TRBJ2-7	16	TRBD2	few	CASSQDLLAGVREQYF	TGTGCCAGCAGCCAAGATTTGCTAGCGGGAGTACGGGAGCAGTACTTC
TRBV20-1	TRBJ1-1	15	TRBD1	few	CSASLLQGLNTEAFF	TGCAGTGCTAGTCTCCTACAGGGGTTGAACACTGAAGCTTTCTTT
TRBV10-3	TRBJ2-5	15	TRBD2	NA	CAISEDSGGQETQYF	TGTGCCATCAGTGAGGATAGCGGGGGCCAAGAGACCCAGTACTTC
TRBV29-1	TRBJ2-3	13	NA	few	CSVDSGALDTQYF	TGCAGCGTTGATTCCGGGGCTTTAGATACGCAGTATTTT
TRBV29-1	TRBJ2-5	11	NA	NA	CSATVQETQYF	TGCAGCGCGACAGTTCAAGAGACCCAGTACTTC
TRBV3-1	TRBJ2-7	14	NA	few	CASSHGVKGVEQYF	TGTGCCAGCAGCCATGGTGTTAAGGGTGTCGAGCAGTACTTC
TRBV2	TRBJ2-7	13	NA	few	CATRPDSNYEQYF	TGTGCCACCCGACCCGACAGTAACTACGAGCAGTACTTC